This is a list of T cell receptor beta chains from one sample in a study of vaccination effects on CD4 cells after COVID-19. Here immunoSEQ multiplex PCR was the method, and the copy in TCRdb shows in-frame clones only, minus some. The sample contains about 22,000 clones, 69% of which appear only once. No antigen is known for these receptors. Sequenced here: CD4+ T cells from PBMCs cultured with SARS-CoV-2 spike peptides, sampled after COVID-19 vaccination. These receptors all come from a human donor who received a COVID-19 vaccine. Each CDR3 is given with its conserved first and last residue. D genes are given only for firm matches. Rows may omit the clone size; those that give it use once, few, many or a size class.

TRBV5-5	few	11	TRBJ2-7	NA	TGTGCCAGCAGCTTAGAATACGAGCAGTACTTC	CASSLEYEQYF
TRBV2	NA	14	TRBJ1-1	NA	TGTGCCAGCAGTGAAGATGGCAGGAACACTGAAGCTTTCTTT	CASSEDGRNTEAFF
TRBV11-2	once	14	TRBJ1-2	TRBD1	TGTGCCAGCAGCCCACAGGGGTTTTGGAACGACTACACCTTC	CASSPQGFWNDYTF
TRBV14	medium-sized	14	TRBJ1-6	NA	TGTGCCAGCAGCCAAGAATCAGTCAATTCACCCCTCCACTTT	CASSQESVNSPLHF
TRBV6-1	NA	14	TRBJ1-2	NA	TGTGCCAGCAGTGAACAGGCGACTAACTATGGCTACACCTTC	CASSEQATNYGYTF
TRBV29-1	few	15	TRBJ2-3	NA	TGCAGCGTTGTCGGGATTAAGGCGGGCACAGATACGCAGTATTTT	CSVVGIKAGTDTQYF
TRBV3-1/TRBV3-2	NA	13	TRBJ1-1	NA	TGTGCCAGCAGCCCGAGGGTGCGAACTGAAGCTTTCTTT	CASSPRVRTEAFF
TRBV7-8	once	14	TRBJ1-1	TRBD1	TGTGCCAGCAGCCCCCGGGACAGAAACACTGAAGCTTTCTTT	CASSPRDRNTEAFF
TRBV5-1	few	13	TRBJ2-7	NA	TGCGCCAGCAATCCGTCACAGGGTGGCGAGCAGTACTTC	CASNPSQGGEQYF
TRBV18	once	14	TRBJ1-3	NA	TGTGCCAGCTCACCCCAGGGTCCCGGAAACACCATATATTTT	CASSPQGPGNTIYF
TRBV12-1	NA	16	TRBJ2-5	NA	TGTGCCAGCAGCCCAGAAGCCAGCGGGGTGAGAAAGACCCAGTACTTC	CASSPEASGVRKTQYF
TRBV3-1/TRBV3-2	NA	15	TRBJ1-2	NA	TGTGCCAGCAGCCCGTCGGGGGGGTCTAACTATGGCTACACCTTC	CASSPSGGSNYGYTF
TRBV5-4	NA	17	TRBJ2-1	NA	TGTGCCAGCAGTTCTGGCGGCAATGGGCGTTGGGCGAGTGAGCAGTTCTTC	CASSSGGNGRWASEQFF
TRBV18	NA	15	TRBJ2-5	TRBD2	TGTGCCAGCTCACCGCCGGGACTAGCGGAAGAGACCCAGTACTTC	CASSPPGLAEETQYF
TRBV6-5	NA	15	TRBJ1-5	TRBD1	TGTGCCACCTCAGACACAGGGGGTAACAATCAGCCCCAGCATTTT	CATSDTGGNNQPQHF
TRBV3-1/TRBV3-2	NA	12	TRBJ2-1	NA	TGTGCCAGCAGCCAAGGGTGGTACGGGGAGTTCTTC	CASSQGWYGEFF
TRBV4-1	few	17	TRBJ2-7	TRBD2	TGCGCCAGCAGCCAAGCTGATCTGGGACTAGCGGATTACGAGCAGTACTTC	CASSQADLGLADYEQYF
TRBV29-1	NA	17	TRBJ2-6	TRBD1	TGCAGCGTCCAAAAGAGGGACAGTCCCTCTGGGGCCAACGTCCTGACTTTC	CSVQKRDSPSGANVLTF
TRBV27	NA	14	TRBJ1-2	NA	TGTGCCAGCAGTTTCCATCTGGGCAGGGAAGGCTACACCTTC	CASSFHLGREGYTF
TRBV6-6	few	16	TRBJ1-3	TRBD1	TGTGCCAGCAGTTACGGACAGGGGGCGTGGGGAAACACCATATATTTT	CASSYGQGAWGNTIYF
TRBV25-1	NA	14	TRBJ1-3	NA	TGTGCCAGCAGTGCTAGGACCTCTCGCGACACCATATATTTT	CASSARTSRDTIYF
TRBV11-2	NA	14	TRBJ2-2	NA	TGTGCCAGCAGCTTAGGTACGACCACCGGGGAGCTGTTTTTT	CASSLGTTTGELFF
TRBV2	NA	14	TRBJ1-2	TRBD1	TGTGCCAGCAGCCCTGAGGGACAGGGCTATGGCTACACCTTC	CASSPEGQGYGYTF
TRBV19	NA	13	TRBJ1-2	NA	TGTGCCAGTAGCCCGGGTGTTAAAGGGAGCTACACCTTC	CASSPGVKGSYTF
TRBV3-1/TRBV3-2	NA	15	TRBJ2-7	TRBD2	TGTGCCAGCAGCCATTCTAGCGGGAGGCGGTACGAGCAGTACTTC	CASSHSSGRRYEQYF
TRBV7-7	NA	16	TRBJ2-2	TRBD1	TGTGCCAGCAGCTTATATGTGCAGGGGGCTACCGGGGAGCTGTTTTTT	CASSLYVQGATGELFF
TRBV19	NA	13	TRBJ1-4	NA	TGTGCCAGTAGCACAGGGAGAGACGAAAAACTGTTTTTT	CASSTGRDEKLFF
TRBV5-1	NA	15	TRBJ1-6	NA	TGCGCCAGCAGCTTGAATGGGGGCACGGATTCACCCCTCCACTTT	CASSLNGGTDSPLHF
TRBV6-5	NA	16	TRBJ2-3	TRBD2	TGTGCCAGCAGTTACTCGAGCGGGAGGGGCACAGATACGCAGTATTTT	CASSYSSGRGTDTQYF
TRBV25-1	NA	15	TRBJ1-3	NA	TGTGCCAGCAGTGATCCGAATGGGGGTACGAACACCATATATTTT	CASSDPNGGTNTIYF
TRBV3-1/TRBV3-2	NA	16	TRBJ2-1	TRBD2	TGTGCCAGCAGCCGATGGACTAGTCTCTTCCCGGGTGAGCAGTTCTTC	CASSRWTSLFPGEQFF
TRBV7-9	few	15	TRBJ1-1	NA	TGTGCCAGCAGCTTGGGGTACCCTAGGGACACTGAAGCTTTCTTT	CASSLGYPRDTEAFF
TRBV19	few	14	TRBJ1-2	TRBD1	TGTGCCAGTAGGGAACTACAGGGGAACTATGGCTACACCTTC	CASRELQGNYGYTF
TRBV6-1	few	18	TRBJ1-6	NA	TGTGCCAGCAGTGAGTATCATCCCAGGACGGGATATAATTCACCCCTCCACTTT	CASSEYHPRTGYNSPLHF
TRBV19	NA	15	TRBJ1-5	NA	TGTGCCAGTAGTATACCCCGCGGGGGCAGTCAGCCCCAGCATTTT	CASSIPRGGSQPQHF
TRBV18	NA	14	TRBJ2-1	TRBD2	TGTGCCAGCTCACCGACTAGCACCTACAATGAGCAGTTCTTC	CASSPTSTYNEQFF
TRBV12-3/TRBV12-4	NA	13	TRBJ2-1	NA	TGTGCCAGCAGTTTAGCGCAGGGTATTGAGCAGTTCTTC	CASSLAQGIEQFF
TRBV29-1	NA	12	TRBJ2-7	NA	TGCAGCGTTGTTGGACGGTACTACGAGCAGTACTTC	CSVVGRYYEQYF
TRBV10-2	NA	13	TRBJ1-1	NA	TGCGCCAGCAGTGAGAGGGACAACACTGAAGCTTTCTTT	CASSERDNTEAFF
TRBV5-4	NA	13	TRBJ2-7	NA	TGTGCCAGCAGCTTGGACGGATTCTACGAGCAGTACTTC	CASSLDGFYEQYF
TRBV18	once	12	TRBJ1-1	NA	TGTGCCAGCTCACCGCAGAACACTGAAGCTTTCTTT	CASSPQNTEAFF
TRBV30	NA	11	TRBJ1-1	NA	TGTGCCTGGAGTGCGACCGGGAGGGCTTTCTTT	CAWSATGRAFF
TRBV23-1	once	12	TRBJ2-7	NA	TGCTCACTCGGGGACGATGACTACGAGCAGTACTTC	CSLGDDDYEQYF
TRBV2	NA	14	TRBJ1-3	NA	TGTGCCAGCAGGTCAGGCAGCTCTGGAAACACCATATATTTT	CASRSGSSGNTIYF
TRBV10-1	few	11	TRBJ2-7	TRBD2	TGCGCCAGCGGAAGCGCGGGAGACAAGTACTTC	CASGSAGDKYF
TRBV12-3/TRBV12-4	once	12	TRBJ2-7	NA	TGTGCCAGCAGTTCTACTAGTGGGGAGCAGTACTTC	CASSSTSGEQYF
TRBV6-5	NA	15	TRBJ2-3	NA	TGTGCCAGCAGCTCAGGACAGAAGCTTGCAGATACGCAGTATTTT	CASSSGQKLADTQYF
TRBV6-6	NA	15	TRBJ2-4	NA	TGTGCCAGCAGTACCCAGTATGGTCCGAAAAACATTCAGTACTTC	CASSTQYGPKNIQYF
TRBV29-1	NA	16	TRBJ2-6	TRBD2	TGCAGCGTTGTTGGGGGGGGTGAATCTGGGGCCAACGTCCTGACTTTC	CSVVGGGESGANVLTF
TRBV14	NA	17	TRBJ2-1	NA	TGTGCCAGCAGCCAAGGGGGGTCAGAATCAACCCCTAATGAGCAGTTCTTC	CASSQGGSESTPNEQFF
TRBV14	NA	14	TRBJ2-7	NA	TGTGCCAGCAGCCAGGCTGCCGGAGGCTACGAGCAGTACTTC	CASSQAAGGYEQYF
TRBV7-9	few	14	TRBJ2-4	NA	TGTGCCAGCAGCTCCCAGGGTGCCAAAAACATTCAGTACTTC	CASSSQGAKNIQYF
TRBV2	NA	15	TRBJ1-3	NA	TGTGCCAGCAGGAAGGGGAGGTTGGGGGGAAACACCATATATTTT	CASRKGRLGGNTIYF
TRBV10-2	NA	14	TRBJ2-3	NA	TGCGCCAGCAGACTACTTACAGTCACAGATACGCAGTATTTT	CASRLLTVTDTQYF
TRBV7-8	few	18	TRBJ2-1	TRBD2	TGTGCCAGCAGCTTAGTTGGTAGCGGGAGTTGGTCCTACAATGAGCAGTTCTTC	CASSLVGSGSWSYNEQFF